This entry concerns a single TCR beta chain. What it recognizes is unknown. The PCR used 60 Vbeta and 13 Jbeta primers. Sequencing used immunoSEQ multiplex PCR; TCRdb keeps in-frame clones, though not all of them. Altogether roughly 130,000 clones are present, 60% to 80% being singletons, with the ten largest covering over 2%. This specimen comes from a study of cytomegalovirus exposure and HLA in healthy donors. Findings and limits, study-wide: Compared with the approximately 700-donor mean, an Asian-associated ancestry cluster reportedly had fewer N-insertions, according to a later analysis. One cluster of highly shared sequence variants probably arose as a sequencing artifact. Accounts indicate the classifier identified cytomegalovirus status with strong specificity and sensitivity.

Nominal health characterized the donors when sampled, though unrecorded immune exposures were likely. This CDR3 region has 13 residues. Per the germline V gene, CDR1 is SGHRS and CDR2 is YFSETQ. After removal of 4 bases from V and 11 bases from J, the junction contained 10 bases not matched to a gene. The clonotype comes from a woman aged 55 to 70 in good health and CMV-seropositive. The source material was PBMCs. V usage is TRBV5-1 and J usage is TRBJ1-1; the match to TRBD1 covers 8 bases. The CDR3 region is CASSVTGGVLAFF. CDR3 DNA: TGCGCCAGCAGCGTAACAGGGGGGGTTTTGGCTTTCTTT.